This TCR beta chain was sequenced for a study of long-term antiretroviral therapy in people with HIV. Study-wide points: Within the repertoire, clones expanded before ART were dominant at all time points.

In regard to this clone: What it binds is not known.

Losses at the gene ends were 0 bases for V and 10 bases for J; bases not matched to a gene: 4. This CDR3 contains 14 residues. Germline V CDR1 and CDR2: LGHNA, YSLEER. Researchers ran immunoSEQ v3.0 at survey level. The protocol was immunoSEQ multiplex PCR, while the TCRdb copy is restricted to in-frame clones and leaves out a portion. The table shows 25,000 to 40,000 clones, with approximately 96% occurring only once. J is TRBJ2-3 and V is TRBV4-3, with TRBD2 matching over 10 bases. The sample consisted of unsorted PBMCs, taken roughly 6.9 years after starting antiretroviral therapy. This receptor was obtained from a man aged 25-45 years with HIV. CDR3: CASSQDSSGGAQYF. CDR3 DNA: TGCGCCAGCAGCCAAGATTCTAGCGGGGGTGCGCAGTATTTT.